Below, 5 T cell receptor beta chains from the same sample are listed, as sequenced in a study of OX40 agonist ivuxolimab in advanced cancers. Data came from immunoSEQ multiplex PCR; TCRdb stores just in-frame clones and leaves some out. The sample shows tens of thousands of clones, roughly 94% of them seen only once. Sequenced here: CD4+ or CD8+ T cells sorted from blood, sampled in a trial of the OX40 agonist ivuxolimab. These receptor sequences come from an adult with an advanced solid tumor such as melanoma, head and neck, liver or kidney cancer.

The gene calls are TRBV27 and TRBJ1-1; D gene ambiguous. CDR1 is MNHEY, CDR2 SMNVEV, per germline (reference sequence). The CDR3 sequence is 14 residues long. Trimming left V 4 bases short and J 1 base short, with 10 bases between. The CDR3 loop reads CASSSLNRNTEAFF. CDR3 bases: TGTGCCAGCAGTTCCTTAAACAGGAACACTGAAGCTTTCTTT.

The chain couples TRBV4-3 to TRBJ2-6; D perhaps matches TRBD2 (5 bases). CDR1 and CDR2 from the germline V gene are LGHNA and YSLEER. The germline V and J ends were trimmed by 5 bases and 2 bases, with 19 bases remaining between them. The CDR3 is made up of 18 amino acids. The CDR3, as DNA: TGCGCCAGCAGCTCGGACTCCGAGGGCCCGGCTGGGGCCAACGTCCTGACTTTC. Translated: CASSSDSEGPAGANVLTF.

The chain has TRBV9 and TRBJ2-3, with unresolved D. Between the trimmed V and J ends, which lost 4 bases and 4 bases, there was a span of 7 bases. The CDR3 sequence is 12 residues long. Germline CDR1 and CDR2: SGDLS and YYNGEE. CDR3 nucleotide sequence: TGTGCCAGCAGCTTGGGCCCAGATACGCAGTATTTT. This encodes CASSLGPDTQYF.

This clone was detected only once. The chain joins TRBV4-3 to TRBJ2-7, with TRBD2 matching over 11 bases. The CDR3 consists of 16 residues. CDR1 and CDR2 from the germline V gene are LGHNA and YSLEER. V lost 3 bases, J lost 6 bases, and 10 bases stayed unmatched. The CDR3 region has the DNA TGCGCCAGCAGCCAGGCCTCTAGCGGGGGGATGCGCGAGCAGTACTTC. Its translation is CASSQASSGGMREQYF.

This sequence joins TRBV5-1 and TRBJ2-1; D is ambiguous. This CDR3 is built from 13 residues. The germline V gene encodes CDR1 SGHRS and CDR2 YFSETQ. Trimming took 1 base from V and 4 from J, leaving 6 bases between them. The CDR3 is CASSLSDYNEQFF. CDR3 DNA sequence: TGCGCCAGCAGCTTGTCCGATTACAATGAGCAGTTCTTC.